Listed below are T cell receptor beta chains from one sample, sequenced in a study of CD8+ T cells in alopecia areata. The repertoire was sequenced with immunoSEQ multiplex PCR; TCRdb's copy has only in-frame clones and lacks some. This table has about 290,000 clones, more than 45% appearing once. Sample: CD4+ T cells sorted from blood, taken at week 24, from a patient treated with tofacitinib. These TCRs come from a human donor with alopecia areata. Both conserved end residues are trimmed from each CDR3. Fields, in order: J gene, V gene, CDR3 protein.

TRBJ1-2 TRBV5-4 ASSLWGVDYGYT
TRBJ1-2 TRBV9 ASSVAEGNYGYT
TRBJ2-5 TRBV29-1 SVDSTETQY
TRBJ2-7 TRBV5-1 ASSFMTGPYEQY
TRBJ2-5 TRBV30 AWSAGGQKTQY
TRBJ2-2 TRBV7-2 ASRSPGRPTGELF
TRBJ2-7 TRBV5-1 ASSPTAGETYEQY
TRBJ2-5 TRBV7-2 ASSLVGGGRRNQETQY
TRBJ1-2 TRBV6-5 ASTSEGTGYT
TRBJ2-3 TRBV29-1 SDIRQGTTDTQY
TRBJ1-5 TRBV2 ASSEHILGNQPQH
TRBJ1-3 TRBV2 ASSVYGPNSGNTIY
TRBJ1-5 TRBV6-5 ASSSGDYSNQPQH
TRBJ2-3 TRBV6-6 ASSQTSGGAKDTQY
TRBJ1-6 TRBV9 ASSVEGFRNSPLH
TRBJ2-3 TRBV27 ASSLGAPTDTQY
TRBJ1-4 TRBV2 ASSETGADGEKLF
TRBJ2-7 TRBV13 ASSLRGIGQY
TRBJ2-4 TRBV7-9 ASSLARTGVAKNIQY
TRBJ1-2 TRBV7-6 ASSASTGDYGYT
TRBJ2-1 TRBV2 ASSRLLAGAGEQF
TRBJ2-5 TRBV11-2 ASSPGQIQETQY
TRBJ1-4 TRBV27 ASKGASEKLF
TRBJ1-5 TRBV4-3 ASSQGRRQPQH
TRBJ2-2 TRBV29-1 SVNRGAVTGELF
TRBJ2-5 TRBV7-9 ASSLGGPETQY
TRBJ2-5 TRBV11-2 ASSLDAWETQY
TRBJ1-6 TRBV30 ASGQYNSPLH
TRBJ2-1 TRBV7-2 ASSLSLADNEQF
TRBJ1-2 TRBV9 ASSPYNYGYT
TRBJ2-1 TRBV7-3 ASSPPERGISYNEQF
TRBJ2-2 TRBV2 ASSEMVAVTGELF
TRBJ1-3 TRBV4-2 ASSLRTGSGNTIY
TRBJ2-1 TRBV12-5 ASGLGVGTSKSDEQF
TRBJ1-1 TRBV2 ATQPGAGNTEAF
TRBJ1-1 TRBV30 AWSQQKAF
TRBJ2-5 TRBV7-2 ASSKRTTYQETQY
TRBJ2-7 TRBV6-1 ASRENYEQY
TRBJ2-2 TRBV29-1 SVDFRNTGELF
TRBJ1-1 TRBV20-1 SARREELAF
TRBJ2-1 TRBV5-1 ASSEDYNEQF
TRBJ1-1 TRBV11-2 ASSWTGGSERDTEAF
TRBJ2-3 TRBV29-1 SALWGGVADTQY
TRBJ1-1 TRBV5-6 ASSLVSRVTEAF
TRBJ2-3 TRBV7-9 ASSFQAGTDTQY
TRBJ1-1 TRBV7-2 ASSLETEAF
TRBJ1-2 TRBV30 AWSDYDRGPAIHGYT
TRBJ1-6 TRBV10-3 AISESKEALIH
TRBJ1-6 TRBV6-5 ASSYSFLGGSPLH
TRBJ2-6 TRBV25-1 ASSKVRGSGANVLT
TRBJ2-1 TRBV29-1 SVAPSGGGEQF
TRBJ2-1 TRBV30 AWSRGAHNEQF
TRBJ2-1 TRBV29-1 SVEIQRGGDEQF
TRBJ2-5 TRBV4-2 ASSQGLADETQY
TRBJ1-1 TRBV9 ASRGAGGNTEAF
TRBJ2-1 TRBV4-1 ASSQPGNEQF
TRBJ2-7 TRBV4-2 ASSQESTFDEQY
TRBJ2-2 TRBV7-2 ASSPTAGGELF
TRBJ1-1 TRBV7-9 ASSTSGNTEAF
TRBJ2-7 TRBV29-1 SVEDYLFNEQY